The 24 T cell receptor beta chains below all came from one sample that was sequenced in a study of T cell clones after liver transplantation. The protocol was immunoSEQ multiplex PCR, while the TCRdb copy is restricted to in-frame clones and leaves out a portion. The repertoire holds around 77,000 clones, with 75% to 85% as singletons. The specimen was CD4+ T cells from blood, collected 12 months after liver transplant. The source is a human patient who received a liver transplant. Some of these T cells may belong to the graft donor.

The chain couples TRBV6-1 to TRBJ2-3, with 7 bases fitting TRBD2. Germline V CDR1 and CDR2: MNHNS, SASEGT. The CDR3 spans 12 residues. V lost 11 bases and J lost 4; bases outside the gene matches: 6. The chain's CDR3 is CALARGADTQYF. CDR3 nucleotides: TGTGCCCTTGCCCGGGGGGCAGATACGCAGTATTTT.

The table lists this clone with a few counts. The chain couples TRBV5-1 to TRBJ2-5; 9 bases agree with TRBD2. The length of the CDR3 is 15 residues. Germline CDR1 and CDR2: SGHRS and YFSETQ. After removal of 4 bases from V and 2 bases from J, the junction contained 6 bases not matched to a gene. The CDR3 here is CASSQPSGNQETQYF. The CDR3 DNA follows: TGCGCCAGCAGCCAACCTAGCGGGAATCAAGAGACCCAGTACTTC.

This clone showed up just once. The chain links TRBV28 to TRBJ1-5; D unclear. The length of the CDR3 is 14 residues. Germline lookup yields CDR1 MDHEN and CDR2 SYDVKM. V was trimmed by 0 bases and J by 5 bases, leaving 8 bases between them. In DNA, the CDR3 is TGTGCCAGCAGTTTATGGGATGGACATCAGCCCCAGCATTTT. Encoded protein: CASSLWDGHQPQHF.

The rearrangement links TRBV10-3 to TRBJ2-2, with 11 bases matching TRBD2. The CDR3 consists of 16 residues. Germline assignment: CDR1 ENHRY and CDR2 SYGVKD. With 6 bases clipped from V and 5 bases from J, the junction kept 8 bases outside the gene matches. In nucleotides, the CDR3 is TGTGCCATCAGAACCCAACTAGCGGGAGCTACCGGGGAGCTGTTTTTT. Translating gives CAIRTQLAGATGELFF.

The J gene is TRBJ1-3, the V gene TRBV18, with D perhaps TRBD1 (5 bases). The CDR3 sequence is 18 residues long. CDR1 is KGHSH, CDR2 LQKENI, per germline. Between the trimmed V and J ends, which lost 1 base and 0 bases, there was a span of 16 bases. CDR3 DNA sequence: TGTGCCAGCTCACCACTCCGGGGGGGACCAAACTCTGGAAACACCATATATTTT. It codes for CASSPLRGGPNSGNTIYF. Full variable domain (outside the CDR3, taken from reference TRBV18 and TRBJ1-3): NAGVMQNPRHLVRRRGQEARLRCSPMKGHSHVYWYRQLPEEGLKFMVYLQKENIIDESGMPKERFSAEFPKEGPSILRIQQVVRGDSAAYFCASSPLRGGPNSGNTIYFGEGSWLTVV.

The CDR3 DNA reads as TGTGCCAGCAGATGGTTGACAGGGGGGAACACTGAAGCTTTCTTT. This sequence encodes CASRWLTGGNTEAFF. This chain connects TRBV2 to TRBJ1-1; the match to TRBD1 covers 9 bases. Unmatched junction bases numbered 6, after V lost 6 bases and J lost 1 base. CDR1 is SNHLY, CDR2 FYNNEI, per germline. This CDR3 has 15 residues.

The chain is built from TRBV19 and TRBJ2-1, with a weak D call TRBD1 (6 bases). The CDR3 spans 14 residues. V gave up 4 bases and J gave up 3 bases, with 10 bases separating them. Germline V gene data show CDR1 as LNHDA and CDR2 as SQIVND (reference sequence). CDR3 coding DNA: TGTGCCAGTAGTAGGGGGACAAACTACAATGAGCAGTTCTTC. It translates to CASSRGTNYNEQFF.

The chain is built from TRBV6-6 and TRBJ2-1; D ambiguous. Germline V lookup: CDR1 MNHNY, CDR2 SVGAGI (reference sequence). The V end was cut by 2 bases, the J end by 6 bases, with 8 bases between. The CDR3 is 13 amino acids. This CDR3 is CASSYPPSNEQFF. As DNA, the CDR3 is TGTGCCAGCAGTTACCCACCCAGCAATGAGCAGTTCTTC.

The chain joins TRBV7-8 to TRBJ1-4, with 7 bases identical to TRBD1. The CDR3 consists of 14 residues. Trimming took 1 base from V and 7 from J; bases not matched to a gene: 3. Germline-derived CDR1 and CDR2 are SGHVS and FQNEAQ. CDR3 nucleotide sequence: TGTGCCAGCAGCTTAGAGACAGGGAGTGAAAAACTGTTTTTT. Translating it yields CASSLETGSEKLFF. Full variable domain (remainder filled in from reference TRBV7-8 and TRBJ1-4): GAGVSQSPRYKVAKRGQDVALRCDPISGHVSLFWYQQALGQGPEFLTYFQNEAQLDKSGLPSDRFFAERPEGSVSTLKIQRTQQEDSAVYLCASSLETGSEKLFFGSGTQLSVL.

The gene calls are TRBV4-3 and TRBJ2-1, with a possible D match to TRBD2 (6 bases). Trimming removed 3 bases at V and 5 bases at J, with 20 bases between. Germline V CDR1 and CDR2: LGHNA, YSLEER. CDR3 length: 17 amino acids. The CDR3 protein is CASSQALAFLTNNEQFF. The CDR3 DNA reads TGCGCCAGCAGCCAGGCACTAGCTTTCCTCACTAACAATGAGCAGTTCTTC.

The chain employs TRBV6-6 and TRBJ1-1; maybe TRBD1 (5 bases). V shed 2 bases and J shed 11 bases, with 15 bases lying between them. The CDR3 spans 13 residues. In germline, CDR1 is MNHNY, CDR2 SVGAGI (reference sequence). The DNA for the CDR3 is TGTGCCAGCAGTTACGCGGGGGGGGAGTGGGCTTTCTTT. Its translation: CASSYAGGEWAFF.

The chain carries TRBV9 and TRBJ1-1, with D perhaps TRBD1 (6 bases). CDR3 length equals 15 residues. Germline CDR1 SGDLS, CDR2 YYNGEE. The V end lost 0 bases, the J end lost 1 base, and 10 bases lay between the germline ends. CDR3 nucleotide sequence: TGTGCCAGCAGCGTAGGTGGAGGGGGGAACACTGAAGCTTTCTTT. It encodes CASSVGGGGNTEAFF.

This rearrangement joins TRBV15 to TRBJ2-1, with D perhaps matching TRBD2 (5 bases). V was cut by 1 base and J by 9 bases, with 7 bases left in between. In germline, CDR1 is LNHNV, CDR2 YYDKDF (reference sequence). The CDR3 is 12 amino acids. The CDR3 DNA follows: TGTGCCACCAGCAGAGGAAGCGGTGAGCAGTTCTTC. Protein: CATSRGSGEQFF.

This clone turned up a few times. V gene TRBV5-1 combines with J gene TRBJ1-2, with D possibly TRBD1 on 6 matching bases. This CDR3 contains 13 residues. Germline V lookup: CDR1 SGHRS, CDR2 YFSETQ. Trimming shortened V by 0 bases and J by 6 bases, and 9 bases separated the two germline ends. CDR3 loop: CASSLEGGHGYTF. The CDR3 DNA follows: TGCGCCAGCAGCTTGGAAGGGGGGCATGGCTACACCTTC.

For the CDR3, the DNA is TGCGCCAGCAGCCAAGATCGTCCAGGGCTAAACTATGGCTACACCTTC. Amino acids: CASSQDRPGLNYGYTF. The rearrangement joins TRBV4-1 to TRBJ1-2, with TRBD1 as a possible D gene (5 bases). The germline CDR1 and CDR2 sequences are MGHRA and YSYEKL. Trimming cost V 0 bases and J 2 bases, with 13 bases left between them. The CDR3 is made up of 16 amino acids.

The chain is built from TRBV4-1 and TRBJ2-7; the D is unclear. Trimming took 4 bases from V and 3 from J, leaving 13 bases between them. Germline CDR1 MGHRA, CDR2 YSYEKL. The CDR3 loop spans 14 amino acids. As DNA, the CDR3 is TGCGCCAGCAGCCTACATACAGAGTACTACGAGCAGTACTTC. Its protein product is CASSLHTEYYEQYF.

Only one count was recorded for this clone. The gene calls are TRBV28 and TRBJ1-3, with 7 bases lining up with TRBD1. V lost 4 bases to trimming and J lost 8 bases; unmatched junction nucleotides: 8. This CDR3 is built from 14 residues. Per germline, CDR1 MDHEN and CDR2 SYDVKM. CDR3 bases: TGTGCCAGCAGTTCGACAGGGACGGGTGACACCATATATTTT. This translates into CASSSTGTGDTIYF.

This clone has just one count. The chain employs TRBV7-9 and TRBJ1-1; 12 nucleotides agree with TRBD1. The CDR3 contains 15 residues. V was clipped by 5 bases and J by 11 bases; unmatched bases: 12. Germline-derived CDR1 and CDR2 are SEHNR and FQNEAQ (reference sequence). The CDR3 DNA sequence: TGTGCCAGCAGCCTCTCAGGGACAGGGGGCGGATTTGCTTTCTTT. This sequence encodes CASSLSGTGGGFAFF. The variable domain in full, completed from reference TRBV7-9 and TRBJ1-1, reads DTGVSQNPRHKITKRGQNVTFRCDPISEHNRLYWYRQTLGQGPEFLTYFQNEAQLEKSRLLSDRFSAERPKGSFSTLEIQRTEQGDSAMYLCASSLSGTGGGFAFFGQGTRLTVV.

The V call is TRBV19, the J call TRBJ1-5; 7 bases line up with TRBD1. CDR1 and CDR2 (germline): LNHDA, SQIVND (reference sequence). CDR3 length equals 14 residues. Trimming at V came to 3 bases and at J to 9 bases, leaving 8 bases not matched to a gene. The CDR3 protein is CASSMEQGILPQHF. CDR3 nucleotide sequence: TGTGCCAGTAGTATGGAACAGGGGATCCTGCCCCAGCATTTT.

This chain connects TRBV6-5 to TRBJ2-5, with D maybe TRBD2 (5 bases). This CDR3 has 14 residues. The germline V gene encodes CDR1 MNHEY and CDR2 SVGAGI. The V and J ends lost 6 bases and 5 bases respectively, with 16 bases between them. CDR3 residues: CASRDGLRLETQYF. CDR3 nucleotide sequence: TGTGCCAGCAGGGACGGACTCCGCCTGGAGACCCAGTACTTC.

The chain carries TRBV7-8 and TRBJ2-5, with 10 bases matching TRBD1. CDR1 and CDR2 (germline): SGHVS, FQNEAQ. The CDR3 covers 13 residues. J lost 5 bases, V lost 4 bases, and 1 base had no gene match. CDR3: CASSWDRGETQYF. DNA of the CDR3: TGTGCCAGCAGCTGGGACAGGGGCGAGACCCAGTACTTC.

The chain carries TRBV4-1 and TRBJ2-2; unclear D gene. Germline CDR1 and CDR2: MGHRA and YSYEKL. The CDR3 is made up of 15 amino acids. V was cut by 3 bases and J by 5 bases, with 13 bases left in between. The CDR3 bases are TGCGCCAGCAGCCATCTCCAACCCGGGACCGGGGAGCTGTTTTTT. Encoded protein: CASSHLQPGTGELFF.

This clone appeared a single time. This rearrangement joins TRBV14 to TRBJ2-7; 11 nucleotides agree with TRBD1. The CDR3 runs to 17 residues. The V gene end was trimmed by 4 bases and the J gene end by 1 base; junction bases not matched to a gene: 9. In germline, CDR1 is SGHDN, CDR2 FVKESK. CDR3 loop: CASSPQEGQGGSYEQYF. CDR3 nucleotide sequence: TGTGCCAGCAGCCCTCAAGAGGGACAGGGGGGTTCCTACGAGCAGTACTTC.

This clone was detected once. This chain joins TRBV7-9 and TRBJ1-2; D perhaps matches TRBD1 (6 bases). This CDR3 is built from 16 residues. Germline V gene lookup returns CDR1 SEHNR and CDR2 FQNEAQ (reference sequence). Between the trimmed V and J ends, which lost 4 bases and 8 bases, there was a span of 23 bases. CDR3 region: CASSSEFFGGRGGYTF. The CDR3 region has the DNA TGTGCCAGCAGCTCAGAGTTTTTCGGGGGGCGAGGCGGCTACACCTTC.